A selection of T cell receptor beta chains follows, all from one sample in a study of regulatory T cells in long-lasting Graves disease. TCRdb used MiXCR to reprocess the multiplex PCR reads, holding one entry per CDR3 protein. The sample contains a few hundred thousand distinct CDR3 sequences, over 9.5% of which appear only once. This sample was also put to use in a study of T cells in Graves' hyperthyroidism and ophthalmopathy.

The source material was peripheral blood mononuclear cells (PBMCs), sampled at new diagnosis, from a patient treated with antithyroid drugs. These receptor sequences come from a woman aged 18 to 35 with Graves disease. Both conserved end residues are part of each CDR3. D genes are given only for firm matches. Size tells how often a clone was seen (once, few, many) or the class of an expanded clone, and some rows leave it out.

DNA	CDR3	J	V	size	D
TGTGCCAGCAGTTACGAGACCTACAATGAGCAGTTCTTC	CASSYETYNEQFF	TRBJ2-1	TRBV6-2/TRBV6-3	NA	NA
TGCAGCACAAGGAGGATCCTTACGATGGCTGAAGCTTTCTTT	CSTRRILTMAEAFF	TRBJ1-1	TRBV29-1	many	NA
TGTGCCAGCAGCTGGGACGGGGATTCACCCCTCCACTTT	CASSWDGDSPLHF	TRBJ1-6	TRBV6-2/TRBV6-3	few	NA
TGCAGTGCTCCATACCTTAGCTCCTACAATGAGCAGTTCTTC	CSAPYLSSYNEQFF	TRBJ2-1	TRBV20-1	NA	NA
TGTGCCAGCGGTCTGGGGCCATTCGGCACAGATACGCAGTATTTT	CASGLGPFGTDTQYF	TRBJ2-3	TRBV28	many	NA
TGTGCCAGCAGCTCCCAATTCGAGTTTGGCAGGGAGGAGACCCAGTACTTC	CASSSQFEFGREETQYF	TRBJ2-5	TRBV7-2	many	NA
TGCAGTGCTGAGGGGGCTGGATCCTTCTATGGCTACACCTTC	CSAEGAGSFYGYTF	TRBJ1-2	TRBV20-1	many	TRBD1
TGTGCCAGCAGTTATCGGACAGGGAGTAACTATGGCTACACCTTC	CASSYRTGSNYGYTF	TRBJ1-2	TRBV6-5	NA	TRBD1
TGTGCCAGCAGCTTGGCCTTCGGGAGCTCCTACAATGAGCAGTTCTTC	CASSLAFGSSYNEQFF	TRBJ2-1	TRBV5-4	many	NA
TGTGCCAGCAGTGAGATGAGGACAGGGTTTGGCGACAATGAGCAGTTCTTC	CASSEMRTGFGDNEQFF	TRBJ2-1	TRBV25-1	many	TRBD1
TGCGCCAGCAGCTTTGGGGCTGGGGAGGATAGAAAGACCCAGTACTTC	CASSFGAGEDRKTQYF	TRBJ2-5	TRBV5-1	many	NA
TGCGCCAGCAGCCCCGGGGTTCGACAGGAGACCCAGTACTTC	CASSPGVRQETQYF	TRBJ2-5	TRBV4-1	many	NA
TGTGCCAGCAGTTCTTTGGCGGGAGCTTACAATGAGCAGTTCTTC	CASSSLAGAYNEQFF	TRBJ2-1	TRBV6-2/TRBV6-3	few	TRBD2
TGTGCCAGCAGTTACTCCGGGACAAACACTGAAGCTTTCTTT	CASSYSGTNTEAFF	TRBJ1-1	TRBV6-2/TRBV6-3	many	NA
TGTGCCAGCAGCCTCCAACCCGGGACTAGCGGGAGACCGTCCTACGAGCAGTACTTC	CASSLQPGTSGRPSYEQYF	TRBJ2-7	TRBV28	many	TRBD2
TGTGCCAGCAGCTCCCTTTCAAGGTCCACTGAAGCTTTCTTT	CASSSLSRSTEAFF	TRBJ1-1	TRBV9	many	NA
TGTGCCAGCAAGGGGGATGGGGGTCGCACAGATACGCAGTATTTT	CASKGDGGRTDTQYF	TRBJ2-3	TRBV9	NA	NA
TGCGCCAGCGGCCCTGGGACGGTGAACACTGAAGCTTTCTTT	CASGPGTVNTEAFF	TRBJ1-1	TRBV5-1	few	NA
TGCAGCGTTGAGGACAACCTCTCCTACGAGCAGTACTTC	CSVEDNLSYEQYF	TRBJ2-7	TRBV29-1	NA	NA
TGTGCCAGCAGTTCGGGACAGTATTACGAGCAGTACTTC	CASSSGQYYEQYF	TRBJ2-7	TRBV28	many	TRBD1